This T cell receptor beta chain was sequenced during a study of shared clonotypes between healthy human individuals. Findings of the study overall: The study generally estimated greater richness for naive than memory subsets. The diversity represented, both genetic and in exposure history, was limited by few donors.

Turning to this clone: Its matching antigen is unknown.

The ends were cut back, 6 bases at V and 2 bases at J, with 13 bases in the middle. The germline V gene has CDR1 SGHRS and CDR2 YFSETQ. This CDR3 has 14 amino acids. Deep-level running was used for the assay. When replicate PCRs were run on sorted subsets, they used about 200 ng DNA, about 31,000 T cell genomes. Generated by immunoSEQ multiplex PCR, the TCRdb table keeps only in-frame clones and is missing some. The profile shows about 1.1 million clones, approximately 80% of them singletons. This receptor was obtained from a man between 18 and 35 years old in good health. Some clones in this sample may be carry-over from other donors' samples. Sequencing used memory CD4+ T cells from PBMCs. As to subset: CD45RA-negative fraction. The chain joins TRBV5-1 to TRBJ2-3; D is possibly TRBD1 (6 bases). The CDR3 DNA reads TGCGCCAGCAATAAGGGGACATTCACAGATACGCAGTATTTT. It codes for CASNKGTFTDTQYF.